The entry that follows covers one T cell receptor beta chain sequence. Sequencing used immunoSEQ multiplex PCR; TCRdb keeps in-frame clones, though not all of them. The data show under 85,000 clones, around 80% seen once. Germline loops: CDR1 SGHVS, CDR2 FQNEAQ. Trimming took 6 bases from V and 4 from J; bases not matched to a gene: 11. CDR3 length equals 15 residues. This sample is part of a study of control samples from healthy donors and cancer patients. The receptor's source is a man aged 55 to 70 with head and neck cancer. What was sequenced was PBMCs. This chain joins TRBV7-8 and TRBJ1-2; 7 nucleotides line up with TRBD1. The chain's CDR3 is CASSTEPDRAYGYTF. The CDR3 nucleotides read TGTGCCAGCAGTACCGAACCCGACAGGGCCTATGGCTACACCTTC. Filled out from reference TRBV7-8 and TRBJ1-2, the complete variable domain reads GAGVSQSPRYKVAKRGQDVALRCDPISGHVSLFWYQQALGQGPEFLTYFQNEAQLDKSGLPSDRFFAERPEGSVSTLKIQRTQQEDSAVYLCASSTEPDRAYGYTFGSGTRLTVV.